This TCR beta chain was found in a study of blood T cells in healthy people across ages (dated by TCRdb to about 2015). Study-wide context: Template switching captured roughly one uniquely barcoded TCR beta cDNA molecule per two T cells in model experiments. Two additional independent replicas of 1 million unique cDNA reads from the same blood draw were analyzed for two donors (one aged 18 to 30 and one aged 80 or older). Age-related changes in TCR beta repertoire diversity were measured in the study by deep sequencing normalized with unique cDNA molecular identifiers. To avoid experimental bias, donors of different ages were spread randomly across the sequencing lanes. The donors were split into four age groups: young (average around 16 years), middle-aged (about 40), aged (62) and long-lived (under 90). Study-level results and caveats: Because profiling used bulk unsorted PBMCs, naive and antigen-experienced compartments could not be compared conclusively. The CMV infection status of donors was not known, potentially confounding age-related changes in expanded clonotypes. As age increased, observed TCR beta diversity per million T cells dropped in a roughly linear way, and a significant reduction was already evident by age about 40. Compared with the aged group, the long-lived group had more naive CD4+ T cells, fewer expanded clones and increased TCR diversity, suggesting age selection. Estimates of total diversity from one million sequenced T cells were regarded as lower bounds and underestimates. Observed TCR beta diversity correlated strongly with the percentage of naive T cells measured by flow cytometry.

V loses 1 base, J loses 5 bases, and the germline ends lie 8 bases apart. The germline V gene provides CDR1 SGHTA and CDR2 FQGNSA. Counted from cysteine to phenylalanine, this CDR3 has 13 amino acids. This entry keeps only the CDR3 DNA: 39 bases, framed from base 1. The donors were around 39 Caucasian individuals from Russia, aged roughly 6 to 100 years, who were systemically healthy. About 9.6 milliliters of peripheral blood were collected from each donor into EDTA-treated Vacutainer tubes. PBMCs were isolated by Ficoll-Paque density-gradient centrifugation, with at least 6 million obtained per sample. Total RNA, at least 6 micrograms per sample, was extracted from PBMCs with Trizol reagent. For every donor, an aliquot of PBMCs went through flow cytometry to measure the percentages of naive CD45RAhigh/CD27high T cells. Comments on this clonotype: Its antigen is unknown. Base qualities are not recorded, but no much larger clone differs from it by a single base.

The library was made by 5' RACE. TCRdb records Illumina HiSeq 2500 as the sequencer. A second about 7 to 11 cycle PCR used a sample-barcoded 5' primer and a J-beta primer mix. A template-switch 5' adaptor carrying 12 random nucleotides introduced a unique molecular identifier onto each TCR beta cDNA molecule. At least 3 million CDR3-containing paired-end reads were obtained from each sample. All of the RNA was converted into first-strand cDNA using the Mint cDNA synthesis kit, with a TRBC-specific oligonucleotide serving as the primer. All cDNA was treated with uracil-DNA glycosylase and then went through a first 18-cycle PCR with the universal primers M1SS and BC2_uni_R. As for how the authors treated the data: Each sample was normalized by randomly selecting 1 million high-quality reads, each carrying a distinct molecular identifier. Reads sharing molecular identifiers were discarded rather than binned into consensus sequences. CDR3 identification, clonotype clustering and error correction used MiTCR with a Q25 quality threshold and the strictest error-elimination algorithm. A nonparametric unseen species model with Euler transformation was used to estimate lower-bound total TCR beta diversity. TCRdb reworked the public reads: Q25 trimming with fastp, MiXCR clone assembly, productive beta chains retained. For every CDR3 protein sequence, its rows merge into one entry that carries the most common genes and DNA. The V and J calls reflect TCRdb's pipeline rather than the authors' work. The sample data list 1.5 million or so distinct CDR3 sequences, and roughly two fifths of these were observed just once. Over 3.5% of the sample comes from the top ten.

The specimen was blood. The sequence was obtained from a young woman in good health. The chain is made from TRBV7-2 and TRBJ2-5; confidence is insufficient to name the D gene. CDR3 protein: CASSLVGVETQYF. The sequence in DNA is TGTGCCAGCAGCTTAGTTGGGGTGGAGACCCAGTACTTC.